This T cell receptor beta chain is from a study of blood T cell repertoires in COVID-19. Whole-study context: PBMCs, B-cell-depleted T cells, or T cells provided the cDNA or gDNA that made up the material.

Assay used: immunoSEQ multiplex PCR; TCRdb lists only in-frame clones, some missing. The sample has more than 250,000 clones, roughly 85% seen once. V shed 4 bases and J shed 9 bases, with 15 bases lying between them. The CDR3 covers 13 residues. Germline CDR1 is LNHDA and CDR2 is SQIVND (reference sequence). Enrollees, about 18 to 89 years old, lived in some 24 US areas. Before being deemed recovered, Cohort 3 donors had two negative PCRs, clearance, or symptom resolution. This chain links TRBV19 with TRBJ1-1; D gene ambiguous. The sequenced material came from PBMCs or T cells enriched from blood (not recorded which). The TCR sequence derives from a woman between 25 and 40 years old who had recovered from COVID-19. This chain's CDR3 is CASSSGSPNQAFF. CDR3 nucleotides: TGTGCCAGTAGTAGCGGGTCCCCCAACCAAGCTTTCTTT.